These T cell receptor beta chains were read from a single sample in a study of blood T cell repertoires in COVID-19. Method: immunoSEQ multiplex PCR; TCRdb's copy keeps in-frame clones and lacks some. The sample has just over 60,000 clones; approximately 80% are singletons. Sequencing was carried out using peripheral blood. All receptors come from a woman of 80 years or more with active or convalescent COVID-19. CDR3s include the opening cysteine and the closing phenylalanine or tryptophan. The D gene is left open where the match is weak.

J gene: TRBJ1-2; V gene: TRBV3-1/TRBV3-2; D gene: TRBD1; CDR3 protein: CASSSGQGGGYTF
J gene: TRBJ2-1; V gene: TRBV30; D gene: .; CDR3 protein: CAWTSSGFGQFF
J gene: TRBJ2-5; V gene: TRBV27; D gene: TRBD2; CDR3 protein: CASSFRGGRETQYF
J gene: TRBJ1-4; V gene: TRBV2; D gene: .; CDR3 protein: CASSDPAATTNEKLFF
J gene: TRBJ1-2; V gene: TRBV4-2; D gene: TRBD1; CDR3 protein: CASSLDRGNYGYTF
J gene: TRBJ2-3; V gene: TRBV4-1; D gene: .; CDR3 protein: CASSQVGPYTDTQYF
J gene: TRBJ2-7; V gene: TRBV3-1/TRBV3-2; D gene: .; CDR3 protein: CASSQQGIHEQYF
J gene: TRBJ1-6; V gene: TRBV11-2; D gene: TRBD1; CDR3 protein: CASSLISGTGPSPLHF
J gene: TRBJ2-3; V gene: TRBV5-1; D gene: .; CDR3 protein: CASSPRLGGAGTDTQYF
J gene: TRBJ1-1; V gene: TRBV7-9; D gene: .; CDR3 protein: CASSFLQGAREAFF
J gene: TRBJ2-1; V gene: TRBV7-3; D gene: .; CDR3 protein: CASSLNGDSSYNEQFF
J gene: TRBJ2-6; V gene: TRBV7-3; D gene: .; CDR3 protein: CASSLRAGANVLTF
J gene: TRBJ1-6; V gene: TRBV27; D gene: .; CDR3 protein: CASSFLNSPLHF
J gene: TRBJ2-1; V gene: TRBV6-5; D gene: TRBD2; CDR3 protein: CASSLRDYPSNEQFF
J gene: TRBJ1-4; V gene: TRBV3-1/TRBV3-2; D gene: .; CDR3 protein: CASSHRLRGGEKLFF
J gene: TRBJ2-2; V gene: TRBV11-3; D gene: .; CDR3 protein: CASSLGRGNPGELFF
J gene: TRBJ1-2; V gene: TRBV19; D gene: .; CDR3 protein: CASSRPGLGYGYTF
J gene: TRBJ2-7; V gene: TRBV4-1; D gene: .; CDR3 protein: CASSQDEGRSYEQYF
J gene: TRBJ2-7; V gene: TRBV15; D gene: TRBD1; CDR3 protein: CATSREGQGYEQYF
J gene: TRBJ1-5; V gene: TRBV15; D gene: TRBD1; CDR3 protein: CATSFTGGNQPQHF
J gene: TRBJ2-2; V gene: TRBV4-1; D gene: .; CDR3 protein: CASSQDLAEVTGELFF
J gene: TRBJ2-3; V gene: TRBV10-3; D gene: TRBD2; CDR3 protein: CAVSTQRGGTDTQYF
J gene: TRBJ2-3; V gene: TRBV5-1; D gene: TRBD2; CDR3 protein: CASSLALASGMGATDTQYF
J gene: TRBJ1-6; V gene: TRBV11-3; D gene: .; CDR3 protein: CASSLVSDSPLHF
J gene: TRBJ2-3; V gene: TRBV3-1/TRBV3-2; D gene: TRBD2; CDR3 protein: CASSQLAGGSTDTQYF
J gene: TRBJ1-2; V gene: TRBV5-6; D gene: .; CDR3 protein: CASSAPWGDGYTF
J gene: TRBJ2-5; V gene: TRBV3-1/TRBV3-2; D gene: TRBD2; CDR3 protein: CASRLTSGGSQETQYF
J gene: TRBJ2-1; V gene: TRBV9; D gene: TRBD2; CDR3 protein: CASSVVISGTNEQFF